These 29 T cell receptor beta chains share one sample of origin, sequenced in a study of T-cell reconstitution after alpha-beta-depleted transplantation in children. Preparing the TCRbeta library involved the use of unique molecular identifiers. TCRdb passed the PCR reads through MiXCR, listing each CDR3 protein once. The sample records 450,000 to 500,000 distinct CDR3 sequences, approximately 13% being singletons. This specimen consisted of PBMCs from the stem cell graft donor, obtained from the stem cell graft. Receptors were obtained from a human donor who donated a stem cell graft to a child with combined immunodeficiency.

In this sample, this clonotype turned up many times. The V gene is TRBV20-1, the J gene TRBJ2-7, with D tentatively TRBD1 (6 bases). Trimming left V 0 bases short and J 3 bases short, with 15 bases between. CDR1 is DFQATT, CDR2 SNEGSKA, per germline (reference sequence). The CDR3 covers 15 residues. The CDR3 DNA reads TGCAGTGCTAGAGATGAGGGACATCACCGCTACGAGCAGTACTTC. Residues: CSARDEGHHRYEQYF.

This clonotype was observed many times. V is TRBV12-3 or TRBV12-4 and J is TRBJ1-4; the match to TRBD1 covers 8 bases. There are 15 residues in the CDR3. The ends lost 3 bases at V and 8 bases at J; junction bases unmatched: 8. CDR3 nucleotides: TGTGCCAGCAGTTTCTCGGACAGGGTAGGGGAAAAACTGTTTTTT. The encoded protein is CASSFSDRVGEKLFF.

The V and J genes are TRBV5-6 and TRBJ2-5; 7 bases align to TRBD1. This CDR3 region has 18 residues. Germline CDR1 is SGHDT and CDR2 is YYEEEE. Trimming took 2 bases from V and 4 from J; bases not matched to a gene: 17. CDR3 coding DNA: TGTGCCAGCAGCTTCCCGACAGGGACGCTAGGTTTAGGAGAGACCCAGTACTTC. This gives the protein CASSFPTGTLGLGETQYF.

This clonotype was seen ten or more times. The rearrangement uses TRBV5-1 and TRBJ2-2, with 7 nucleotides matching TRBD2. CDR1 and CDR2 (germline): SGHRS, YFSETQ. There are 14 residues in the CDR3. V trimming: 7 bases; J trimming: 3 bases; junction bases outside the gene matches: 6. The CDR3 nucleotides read TGCGCCAGCGAGCGGGGCGGTGACACCGGGGAGCTGTTTTTT. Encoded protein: CASERGGDTGELFF. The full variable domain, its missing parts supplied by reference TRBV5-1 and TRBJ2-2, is KAGVTQTPRYLIKTRGQQVTLSCSPISGHRSVSWYQQTPGQGLQFLFEYFSETQRNKGNFPGRFSGRQFSNSRSEMNVSTLELGDSALYLCASERGGDTGELFFGEGSRLTVL.

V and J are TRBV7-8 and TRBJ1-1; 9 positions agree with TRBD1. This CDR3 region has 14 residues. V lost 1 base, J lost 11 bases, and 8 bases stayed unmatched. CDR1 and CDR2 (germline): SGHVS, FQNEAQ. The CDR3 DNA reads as TGTGCCAGCAGCTTAGGGGGACAGGGTGTAGGCGCTTTCTTT. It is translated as CASSLGGQGVGAFF.

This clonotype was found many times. DNA for the CDR3: TGCAGCGTTGAAAGGGGAGAGACCCAGTACTTC. Amino acids: CSVERGETQYF. V is TRBV29-1 and J is TRBJ2-5, with D perhaps TRBD1 (5 bases). V lost 2 bases and J 4 bases, leaving 5 bases between the germline ends. There are 11 residues in the CDR3. Germline V gene sequence: CDR1 SQVTM, CDR2 ANQGSEA.

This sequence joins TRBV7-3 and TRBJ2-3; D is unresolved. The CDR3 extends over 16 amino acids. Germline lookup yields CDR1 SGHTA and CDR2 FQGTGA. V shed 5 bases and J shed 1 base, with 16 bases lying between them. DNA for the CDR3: TGTGCCAGCAGCCCGCGGTTGGGGATGGGCACAGATACGCAGTATTTT. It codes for CASSPRLGMGTDTQYF.

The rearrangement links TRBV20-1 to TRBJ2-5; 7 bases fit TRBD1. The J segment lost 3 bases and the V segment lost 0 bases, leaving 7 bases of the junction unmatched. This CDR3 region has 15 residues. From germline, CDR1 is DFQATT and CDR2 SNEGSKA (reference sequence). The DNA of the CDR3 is TGCAGTGCTAGAGATAAGGACAGGACCAAAGAGACCCAGTACTTC. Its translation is CSARDKDRTKETQYF.

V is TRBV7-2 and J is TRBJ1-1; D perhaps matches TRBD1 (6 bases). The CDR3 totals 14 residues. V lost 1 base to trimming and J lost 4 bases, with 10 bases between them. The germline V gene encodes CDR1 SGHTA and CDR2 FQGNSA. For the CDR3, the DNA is TGTGCCAGCAGCTTAGAGGGGGGGTTCACTGAAGCTTTCTTT. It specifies CASSLEGGFTEAFF.

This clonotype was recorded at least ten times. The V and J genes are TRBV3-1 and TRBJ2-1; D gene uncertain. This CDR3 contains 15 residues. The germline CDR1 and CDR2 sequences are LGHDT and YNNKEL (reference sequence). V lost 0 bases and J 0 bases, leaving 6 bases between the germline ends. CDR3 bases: TGTGCCAGCAGCCAAGACGGAAGCTCCTACAATGAGCAGTTCTTC. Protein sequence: CASSQDGSSYNEQFF.

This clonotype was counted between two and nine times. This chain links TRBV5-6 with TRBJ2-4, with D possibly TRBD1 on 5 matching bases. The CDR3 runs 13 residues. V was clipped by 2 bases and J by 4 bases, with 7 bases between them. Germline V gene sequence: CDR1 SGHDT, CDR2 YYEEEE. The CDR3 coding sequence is TGTGCCAGCAGCTTCTCAGGGAAAAACATTCAGTACTTC. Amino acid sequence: CASSFSGKNIQYF.

CDR3 DNA: TGTGCCACCAGAGAACCTGGACAGGCCCACTTGAATCAGCCCCAGCATTTT. This gives the protein CATREPGQAHLNQPQHF. V usage is TRBV24-1 and J usage is TRBJ1-5; 7 nucleotides align to TRBD1. This CDR3 contains 17 residues. V lost 7 bases and J lost 4; bases outside the gene matches: 15. CDR1 is KGHDR, CDR2 SFDVKD, per germline.

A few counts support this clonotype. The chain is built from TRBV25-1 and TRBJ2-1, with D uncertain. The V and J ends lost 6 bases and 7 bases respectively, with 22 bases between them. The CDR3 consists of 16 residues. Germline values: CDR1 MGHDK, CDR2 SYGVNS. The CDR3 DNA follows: TGTGCCAGCAGCCGGGCCGGAGTGGCTGGCGGAAATGAGCAGTTCTTC. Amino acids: CASSRAGVAGGNEQFF. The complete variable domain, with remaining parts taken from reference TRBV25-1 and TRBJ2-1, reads EADIYQTPRYLVIGTGKKITLECSQTMGHDKMYWYQQDPGMELHLIHYSYGVNSTEKGDLSSESTVSRIRTEHFPLTLESARPSHTSQYLCASSRAGVAGGNEQFFGPGTRLTVL.

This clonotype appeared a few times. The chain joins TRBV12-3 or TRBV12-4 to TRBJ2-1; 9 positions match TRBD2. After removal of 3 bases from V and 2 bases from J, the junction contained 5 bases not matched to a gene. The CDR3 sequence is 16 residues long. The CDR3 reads CASSLPSGTAYNEQFF. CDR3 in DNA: TGTGCCAGCAGTTTGCCTAGCGGGACCGCCTACAATGAGCAGTTCTTC.

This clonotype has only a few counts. CDR3 sequence reads: CASSQDFGRALDSPLHF. CDR3 in DNA: TGTGCCAGCAGCCAAGATTTTGGCAGGGCCTTGGATTCACCCCTCCACTTT. The V and J genes are TRBV4-2 and TRBJ1-6; D is perhaps TRBD1 (5 bases). The V gene's germline CDR1 is LGHNA and CDR2 YNFKEQ. The CDR3 length is 17 residues. The V end was cut by 0 bases, the J end by 8 bases, with 17 bases between.

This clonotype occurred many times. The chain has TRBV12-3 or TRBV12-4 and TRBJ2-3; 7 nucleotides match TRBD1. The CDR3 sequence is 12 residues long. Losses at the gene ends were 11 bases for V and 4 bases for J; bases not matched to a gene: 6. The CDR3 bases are TGTGCCGCCGGGACAGCCGCAGATACGCAGTATTTT. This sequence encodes CAAGTAADTQYF.

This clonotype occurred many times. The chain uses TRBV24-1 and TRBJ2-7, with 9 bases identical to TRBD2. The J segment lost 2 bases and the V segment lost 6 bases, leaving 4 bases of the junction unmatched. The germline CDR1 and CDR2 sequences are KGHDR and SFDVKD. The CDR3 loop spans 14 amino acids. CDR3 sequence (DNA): TGTGCCACCAGTAGCAGCGGGAGGACCTACGAGCAGTACTTC. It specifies CATSSSGRTYEQYF.

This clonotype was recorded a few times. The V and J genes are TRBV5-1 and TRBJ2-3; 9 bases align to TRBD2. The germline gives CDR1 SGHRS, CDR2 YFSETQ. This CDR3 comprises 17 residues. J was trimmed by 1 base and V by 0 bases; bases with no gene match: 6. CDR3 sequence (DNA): TGCGCCAGCAGCTTGGCCCCTAGCGGGATGGGCACAGATACGCAGTATTTT. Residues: CASSLAPSGMGTDTQYF.

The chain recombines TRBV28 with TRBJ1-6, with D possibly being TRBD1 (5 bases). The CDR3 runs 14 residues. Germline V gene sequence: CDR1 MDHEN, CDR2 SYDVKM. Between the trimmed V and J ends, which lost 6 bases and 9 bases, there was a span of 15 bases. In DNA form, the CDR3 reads TGTGCCAGCAGCTGGTCAGGGCCTGGTTCACCCCTCCACTTT. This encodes CASSWSGPGSPLHF.

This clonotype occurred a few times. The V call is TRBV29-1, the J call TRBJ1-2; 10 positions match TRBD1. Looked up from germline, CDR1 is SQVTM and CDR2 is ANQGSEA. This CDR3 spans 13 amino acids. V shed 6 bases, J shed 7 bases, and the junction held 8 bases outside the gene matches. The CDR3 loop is CSVTDRGAAGYTF. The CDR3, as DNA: TGCAGCGTAACGGACAGGGGGGCTGCTGGCTACACCTTC.

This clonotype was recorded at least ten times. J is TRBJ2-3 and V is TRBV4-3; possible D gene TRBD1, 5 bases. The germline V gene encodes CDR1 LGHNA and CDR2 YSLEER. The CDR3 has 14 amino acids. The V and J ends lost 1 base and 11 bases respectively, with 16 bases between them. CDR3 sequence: CASSQVGARHKQYF. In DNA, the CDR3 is TGCGCCAGCAGCCAAGTAGGGGCCCGTCATAAGCAGTATTTT.

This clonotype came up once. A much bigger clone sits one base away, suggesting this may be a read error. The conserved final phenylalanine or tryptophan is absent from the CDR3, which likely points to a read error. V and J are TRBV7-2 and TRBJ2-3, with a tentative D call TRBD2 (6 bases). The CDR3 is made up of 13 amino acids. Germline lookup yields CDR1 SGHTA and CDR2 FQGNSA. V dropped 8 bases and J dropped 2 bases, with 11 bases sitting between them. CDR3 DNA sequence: TGTGCCAGCCGGGAGCGAATCACAGATACGCAGTATTGT. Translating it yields CASRERITDTQYC.

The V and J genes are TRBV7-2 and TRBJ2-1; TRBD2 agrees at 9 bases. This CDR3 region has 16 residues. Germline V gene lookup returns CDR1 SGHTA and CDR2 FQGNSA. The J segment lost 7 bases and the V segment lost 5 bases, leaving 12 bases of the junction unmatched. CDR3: CASSTRGGGRANEQFF. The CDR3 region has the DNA TGTGCCAGCAGCACTAGGGGCGGCGGGAGGGCAAATGAGCAGTTCTTC.

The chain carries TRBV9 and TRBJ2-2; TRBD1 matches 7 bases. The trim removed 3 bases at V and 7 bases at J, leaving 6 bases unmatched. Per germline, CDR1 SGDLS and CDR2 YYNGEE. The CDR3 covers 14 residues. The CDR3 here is CASSGGQTNGELFF. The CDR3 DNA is TGTGCCAGCAGCGGGGGACAGACGAACGGGGAGCTGTTTTTT.

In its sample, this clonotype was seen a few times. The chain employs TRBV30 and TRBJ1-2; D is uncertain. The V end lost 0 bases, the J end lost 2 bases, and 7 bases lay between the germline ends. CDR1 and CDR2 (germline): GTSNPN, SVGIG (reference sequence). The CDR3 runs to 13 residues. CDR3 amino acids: CAWSVSANYGYTF. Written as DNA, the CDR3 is TGTGCCTGGAGTGTTTCAGCCAACTATGGCTACACCTTC.

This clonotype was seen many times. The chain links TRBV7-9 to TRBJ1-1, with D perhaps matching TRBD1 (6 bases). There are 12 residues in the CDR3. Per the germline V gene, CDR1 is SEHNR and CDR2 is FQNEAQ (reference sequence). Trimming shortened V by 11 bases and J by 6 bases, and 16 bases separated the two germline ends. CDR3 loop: CAGLGGSAEAFF. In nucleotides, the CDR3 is TGTGCCGGCCTTGGGGGCTCGGCTGAAGCTTTCTTT.

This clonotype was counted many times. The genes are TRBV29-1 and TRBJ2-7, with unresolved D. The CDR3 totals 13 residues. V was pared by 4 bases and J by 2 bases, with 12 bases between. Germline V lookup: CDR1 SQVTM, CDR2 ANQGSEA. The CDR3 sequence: CSVVTVETYEQYF. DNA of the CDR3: TGCAGCGTTGTCACCGTAGAAACCTACGAGCAGTACTTC.

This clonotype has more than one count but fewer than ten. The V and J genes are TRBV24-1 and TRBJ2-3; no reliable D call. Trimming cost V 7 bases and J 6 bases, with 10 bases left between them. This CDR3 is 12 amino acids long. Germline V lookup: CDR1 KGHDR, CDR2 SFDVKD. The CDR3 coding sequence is TGTGCCACCAGAGAAGATGAGGATACGCAGTATTTT. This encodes CATREDEDTQYF.

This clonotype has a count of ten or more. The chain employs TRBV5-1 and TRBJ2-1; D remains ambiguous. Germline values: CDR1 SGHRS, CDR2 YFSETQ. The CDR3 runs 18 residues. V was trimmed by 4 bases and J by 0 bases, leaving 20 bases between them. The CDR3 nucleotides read TGCGCCAGCAGCCTGTATGAGTTAGGTCCCAGCTCCTACAATGAGCAGTTCTTC. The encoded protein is CASSLYELGPSSYNEQFF.